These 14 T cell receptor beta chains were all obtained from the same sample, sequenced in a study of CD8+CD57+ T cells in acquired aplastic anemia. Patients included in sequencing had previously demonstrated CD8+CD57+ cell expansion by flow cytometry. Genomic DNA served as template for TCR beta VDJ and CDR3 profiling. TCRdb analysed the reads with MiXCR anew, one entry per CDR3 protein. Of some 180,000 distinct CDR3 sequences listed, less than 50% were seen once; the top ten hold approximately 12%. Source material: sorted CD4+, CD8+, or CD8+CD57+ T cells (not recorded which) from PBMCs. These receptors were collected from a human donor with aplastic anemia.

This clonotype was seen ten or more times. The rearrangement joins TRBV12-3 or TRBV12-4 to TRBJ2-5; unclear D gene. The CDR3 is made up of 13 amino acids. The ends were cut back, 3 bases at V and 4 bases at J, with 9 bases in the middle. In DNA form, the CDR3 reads TGTGCCAGCAGTTTCGGGTACCGAGAGACCCAGTACTTC. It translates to CASSFGYRETQYF.

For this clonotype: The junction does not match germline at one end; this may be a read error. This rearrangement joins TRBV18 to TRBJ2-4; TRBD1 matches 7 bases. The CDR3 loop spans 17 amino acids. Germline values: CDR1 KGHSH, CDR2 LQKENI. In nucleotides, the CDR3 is TGTGCCAGCTCACCGCAAGGGACAGCGCAAGCCAAAAACATTCAGTATTTC. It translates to CASSPQGTAQAKNIQYF.

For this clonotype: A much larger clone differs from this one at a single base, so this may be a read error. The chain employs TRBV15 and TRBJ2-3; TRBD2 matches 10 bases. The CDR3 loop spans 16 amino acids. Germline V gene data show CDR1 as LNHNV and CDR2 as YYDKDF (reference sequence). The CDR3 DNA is TGTACCACACGGCCCGGACTAGCGGATTTCACAGATACGCAGTATTTT. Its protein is CTTRPGLADFTDTQYF.

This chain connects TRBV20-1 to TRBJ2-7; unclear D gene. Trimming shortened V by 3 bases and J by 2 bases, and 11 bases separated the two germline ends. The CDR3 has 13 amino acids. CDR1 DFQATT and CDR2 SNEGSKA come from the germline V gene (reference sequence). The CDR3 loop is CSASQSLPYEQYF. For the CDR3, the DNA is TGCAGTGCTAGCCAGTCTCTCCCCTACGAGCAGTACTTC.

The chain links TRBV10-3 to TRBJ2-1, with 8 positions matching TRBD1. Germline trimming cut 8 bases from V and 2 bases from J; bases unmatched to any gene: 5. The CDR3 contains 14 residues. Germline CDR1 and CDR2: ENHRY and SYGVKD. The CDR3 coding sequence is TGTGCCATCTCGGACAGGGAACCCTACAATGAGCAGTTCTTC. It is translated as CAISDREPYNEQFF.

The CDR3 DNA sequence: TGTGCCACCAGCAGAGATGGGGCATGGGGGGATCAGCCCCAGCATTTT. It specifies CATSRDGAWGDQPQHF. This chain joins TRBV15 and TRBJ1-5, with a tentative D call TRBD1 (5 bases). CDR1 and CDR2 (germline): LNHNV, YYDKDF (reference sequence). V lost 0 bases and J 5 bases, leaving 14 bases between the germline ends. This CDR3 contains 16 residues.

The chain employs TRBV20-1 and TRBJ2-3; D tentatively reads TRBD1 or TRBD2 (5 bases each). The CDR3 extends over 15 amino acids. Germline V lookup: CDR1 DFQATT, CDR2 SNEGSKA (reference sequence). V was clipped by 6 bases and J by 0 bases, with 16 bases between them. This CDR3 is CSARGQARSTDTQYF. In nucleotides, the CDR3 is TGCAGTGCCCGGGGCCAAGCACGTAGCACAGATACGCAGTATTTT.

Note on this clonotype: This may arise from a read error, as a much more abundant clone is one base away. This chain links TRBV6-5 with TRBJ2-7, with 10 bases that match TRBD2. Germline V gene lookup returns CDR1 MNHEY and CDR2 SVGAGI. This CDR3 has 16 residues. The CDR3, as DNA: TGTGCCAGCAATTACGGGTCTAGCGGGGGTGCCTACGAGCAGTACTTC. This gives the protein CASNYGSSGGAYEQYF.

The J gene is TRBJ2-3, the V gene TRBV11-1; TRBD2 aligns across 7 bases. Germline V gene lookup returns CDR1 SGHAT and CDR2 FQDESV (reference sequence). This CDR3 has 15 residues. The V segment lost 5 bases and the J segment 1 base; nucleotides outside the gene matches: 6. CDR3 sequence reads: CASSPPAGGTDTQYF. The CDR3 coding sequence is TGTGCCAGCAGCCCCCCGGCGGGGGGCACAGATACGCAGTATTTT. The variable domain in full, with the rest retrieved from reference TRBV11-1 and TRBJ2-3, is EAEVAQSPRYKITEKSQAVAFWCDPISGHATLYWYRQILGQGPELLVQFQDESVVDDSQLPKDRFSAERLKGVDSTLKIQPAELGDSAMYLCASSPPAGGTDTQYFGPGTRLTVL.

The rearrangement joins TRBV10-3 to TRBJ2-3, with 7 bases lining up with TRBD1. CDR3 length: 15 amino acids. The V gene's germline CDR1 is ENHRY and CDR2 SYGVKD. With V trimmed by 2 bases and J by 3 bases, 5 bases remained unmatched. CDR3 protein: CAISETRTGTDTQYF. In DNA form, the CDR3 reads TGTGCCATCAGTGAGACCCGGACAGGAACAGATACGCAGTATTTT.

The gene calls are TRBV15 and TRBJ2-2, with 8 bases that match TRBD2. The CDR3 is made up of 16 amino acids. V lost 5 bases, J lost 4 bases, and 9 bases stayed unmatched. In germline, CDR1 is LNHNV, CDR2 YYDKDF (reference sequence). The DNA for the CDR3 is TGTGCCACCAGCGGACGGACTAGCCTTATCACCGGGGAGCTGTTTTTT. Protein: CATSGRTSLITGELFF.

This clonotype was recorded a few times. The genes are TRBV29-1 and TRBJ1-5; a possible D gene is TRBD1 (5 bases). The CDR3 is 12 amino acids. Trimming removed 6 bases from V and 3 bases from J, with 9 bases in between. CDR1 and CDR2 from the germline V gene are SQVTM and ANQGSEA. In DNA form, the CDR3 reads TGCAGCGTAAGACAGTACAATCAGCCCCAGCATTTT. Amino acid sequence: CSVRQYNQPQHF.

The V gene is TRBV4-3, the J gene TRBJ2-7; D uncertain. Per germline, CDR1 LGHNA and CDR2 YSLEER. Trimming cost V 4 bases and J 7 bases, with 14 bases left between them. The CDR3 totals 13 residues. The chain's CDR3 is CASSPTLRREQYF. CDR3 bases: TGCGCCAGCAGCCCCACCCTTCGTAGAGAGCAGTACTTC.

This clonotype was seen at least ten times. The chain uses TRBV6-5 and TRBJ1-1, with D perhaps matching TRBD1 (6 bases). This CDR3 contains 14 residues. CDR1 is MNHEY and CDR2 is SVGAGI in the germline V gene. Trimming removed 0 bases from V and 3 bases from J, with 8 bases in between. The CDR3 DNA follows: TGTGCCAGCAGTTACTCGAACAGGGACACTGAAGCTTTCTTT. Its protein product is CASSYSNRDTEAFF.